This T cell receptor (beta chain) was sequenced for a study of blood T cell repertoires in COVID-19. Germline V gene lookup returns CDR1 SGHVS and CDR2 FNYEAQ. The CDR3 spans 15 residues. Trimming removed 1 base at V and 5 bases at J, with 11 bases between. Source study methods: From reference gene primer amplification, estimates of nucleated cell counts were derived. Here immunoSEQ multiplex PCR was the method, and the copy in TCRdb shows in-frame clones only, minus some. That table gives V, J and clone size, and the DNA gave D and trimming. The data show 180,000 or so clones, around 87% seen once. The sequenced material came from peripheral blood. The clonotype originates from a young man with active or convalescent COVID-19. The chain has TRBV7-6 and TRBJ1-4; possible D gene TRBD1, 5 bases. Here the CDR3 DNA reads TGTGCCAGCAGCTTAGACTGGGGCGCGAATGAAAAACTGTTTTTT. Protein sequence: CASSLDWGANEKLFF.